What follows are 9 T cell receptor beta chains derived from one specimen sequenced in a study of Tregs in tolerant kidney transplant recipients. Repertoires were generated with immunoSEQ multiplex PCR, while TCRdb's copy carries only in-frame clones and drops some. The sample contains around 15,000 clones, around 77% of which appear only once. The sample in question was Tregs from blood, obtained before the transplant. Receptors originate from a human donor who received a combined kidney and bone marrow transplant.

This clone has just one count. The chain combines TRBV18 with TRBJ1-2, with a weak D call TRBD1 (6 bases). This CDR3 comprises 12 residues. Germline CDR1 and CDR2: KGHSH and LQKENI. V lost 5 bases, J lost 5 bases, and 9 bases lay in between. DNA of the CDR3: TGTGCCAGCTCAGACAGGCTGTATGGCTACACCTTC. Amino acids: CASSDRLYGYTF.

The chain joins TRBV7-8 to TRBJ2-7; weak D call: TRBD2 (5 bases). This CDR3 contains 13 residues. The germline V gene encodes CDR1 SGHVS and CDR2 FQNEAQ. The V end lost 1 base, the J end lost 12 bases, and 16 bases lay between the germline ends. Here the CDR3 DNA reads TGTGCCAGCAGCTTAGTCCCCGAAGGGAGAGGGTACTTC. Amino acids: CASSLVPEGRGYF.

The DNA of the CDR3 is TGTGCCAGCAGCTTACTAGCGGGAGACTACGAGCAGTACTTC. Its protein is CASSLLAGDYEQYF. This rearrangement joins TRBV5-5 to TRBJ2-7, with 11 bases aligning to TRBD2. With 2 bases clipped from V and 3 bases from J, the junction kept 1 base outside the gene matches. The CDR3 contains 14 residues. CDR1 is SGHKS and CDR2 is YYEKEE in the germline V gene (reference sequence).

The rearrangement uses TRBV6-1 and TRBJ2-1; 8 bases match TRBD1. With V trimmed by 7 bases and J by 0 bases, 2 bases remained unmatched. The CDR3 consists of 14 residues. Germline CDR1 and CDR2: MNHNS and SASEGT. The CDR3 nucleotides read TGTGCCAGCACCGACAGGGGCTCCTACAATGAGCAGTTCTTC. Its translation is CASTDRGSYNEQFF.

The rearrangement links TRBV14 to TRBJ2-3, with 9 bases fitting TRBD1. V lost 0 bases and J lost 8; bases outside the gene matches: 9. Germline CDR1 and CDR2: SGHDN and FVKESK. The CDR3 has 16 residues. This CDR3 reads CASSQDRGTGSGTQYF. The CDR3 nucleotides read TGTGCCAGCAGCCAAGATAGGGGGACAGGGAGTGGTACGCAGTATTTT.

CDR3 residues: CASIGRGLGTDTQYF. The CDR3 DNA reads TGTGCCAGCATTGGCAGGGGGCTCGGCACAGATACGCAGTATTTT. V is TRBV28 and J is TRBJ2-3, with 8 bases aligning to TRBD1. The CDR3 sequence is 15 residues long. Germline trimming cut 7 bases from V and 1 base from J; bases unmatched to any gene: 7. Germline CDR1 is MDHEN and CDR2 is SYDVKM. The whole variable domain, remainder taken from reference TRBV28 and TRBJ2-3, is DVKVTQSSRYLVKRTGEKVFLECVQDMDHENMFWYRQDPGLGLRLIYFSYDVKMKEKGDIPEGYSVSREKKERFSLILESASTNQTSMYLCASIGRGLGTDTQYFGPGTRLTVL.

By share, this clone counts as medium-sized. V usage is TRBV28 and J usage is TRBJ1-1, with no clear D. The germline CDR1 and CDR2 sequences are MDHEN and SYDVKM. The CDR3 has 14 amino acids. The ends were cut back, 6 bases at V and 7 bases at J, with 18 bases in the middle. CDR3: CASSALRGEGEAFF. DNA of the CDR3: TGTGCCAGCAGCGCCCTTCGGGGAGAGGGTGAAGCTTTCTTT.

The chain carries TRBV13 and TRBJ1-6; D remains ambiguous. The CDR3 sequence is 13 residues long. Germline V gene data show CDR1 as PRHDT and CDR2 as FYEKMQ (reference sequence). Trimming removed 3 bases at V and 7 bases at J, with 7 bases between. The CDR3 nucleotides read TGTGCCAGCAGCTTGGTTAGAAATTCACCCCTCCACTTT. It is translated as CASSLVRNSPLHF.

The rearrangement uses TRBV19 and TRBJ1-2; TRBD1 aligns across 10 bases. This CDR3 has 14 residues. Trimming cost V 4 bases and J 8 bases; bases outside gene matches: 7. The germline CDR1 and CDR2 sequences are LNHDA and SQIVND (reference sequence). The CDR3 sequence is CASSTRGQGSGYTF. The CDR3 DNA follows: TGTGCCAGTAGTACCCGGGGACAGGGGAGCGGCTACACCTTC.